One sample yielded the 27 T cell receptor beta chains listed below, sequenced in a study of cytomegalovirus exposure and HLA in healthy donors. The data were produced by immunoSEQ multiplex PCR, yet TCRdb's version contains in-frame clones alone and is incomplete. The sample has approximately 180,000 clones; approximately 89% are singletons. The sequenced material came from PBMCs. These receptors were obtained from a man younger than 35 in good health and CMV-seropositive.

The chain has TRBV11-2 and TRBJ2-7; TRBD1 matches 10 bases. J gave up 2 bases and V 4 bases, and 8 bases lay outside the gene matches. Germline V gene data show CDR1 as SGHAT and CDR2 as FQNNGV. The CDR3 has 16 residues. The CDR3 nucleotides read TGTGCCAGCAGCTATTCCGGGACAGGGGTTACCTACGAGCAGTACTTC. Translated: CASSYSGTGVTYEQYF.

The chain carries TRBV19 and TRBJ2-7; 7 bases match TRBD2. V lost 0 bases and J lost 1; bases outside the gene matches: 3. The CDR3 loop spans 15 amino acids. Germline V lookup: CDR1 LNHDA, CDR2 SQIVND (reference sequence). DNA of the CDR3: TGTGCCAGTAGTATAGACCGGGAGGCATCCTACGAGCAGTACTTC. This encodes CASSIDREASYEQYF.

This rearrangement joins TRBV4-2 to TRBJ1-5; possible D gene TRBD1, 6 bases. Germline V gives CDR1 LGHNA, CDR2 YNFKEQ. The germline V and J ends were trimmed by 2 bases and 7 bases, with 6 bases remaining between them. The CDR3 is 12 residues long. This CDR3 is CASSQTGQPQHF. DNA of the CDR3: TGTGCCAGCAGCCAAACAGGGCAGCCCCAGCATTTT.

V gene TRBV25-1 combines with J gene TRBJ2-7; 10 nucleotides align to TRBD2. Trimming removed 4 bases from V and 4 bases from J; junction bases left unmatched: 10. CDR1 is MGHDK, CDR2 SYGVNS, per germline. CDR3 length equals 16 residues. The CDR3 DNA is TGTGCCAGCAGTGCGACTAGCGGGCCCCGCTCTTACGAGCAGTACTTC. Protein sequence: CASSATSGPRSYEQYF.

The chain employs TRBV28 and TRBJ1-5; TRBD1 aligns across 9 bases. V shed 6 bases, J shed 7 bases, and the junction held 7 bases outside the gene matches. Germline CDR1 and CDR2: MDHEN and SYDVKM. The CDR3 totals 14 residues. CDR3 coding DNA: TGTGCCAGCAGCCCGGGACAGGGAGTCCAGCCCCAGCATTTT. Translation gives CASSPGQGVQPQHF.

The chain carries TRBV4-3 and TRBJ1-2, with D unclear. The CDR3 spans 14 residues. Germline V CDR1 and CDR2: LGHNA, YSLEER. V was trimmed by 1 base and J by 2 bases, leaving 8 bases between them. The DNA for the CDR3 is TGCGCCAGCAGCCAAGGCTATCTCAACTATGGCTACACCTTC. Amino acids: CASSQGYLNYGYTF.

This clone was counted between two and nine times. V gene TRBV7-2 combines with J gene TRBJ2-7, with D possibly matching TRBD1 (6 bases). Germline lookup yields CDR1 SGHTA and CDR2 FQGNSA. Trimming cost V 7 bases and J 7 bases, with 14 bases left between them. The CDR3 is 12 amino acids. This CDR3 reads CASTSQGREQYF. The CDR3 DNA reads TGTGCCAGCACCTCACAGGGTCGGGAGCAGTACTTC.

The chain combines TRBV2 with TRBJ2-7, with 8 bases that match TRBD1. Losses at the gene ends were 6 bases for V and 3 bases for J; bases not matched to a gene: 7. CDR3 length: 14 residues. The V gene's germline CDR1 is SNHLY and CDR2 FYNNEI. This CDR3 reads CASSENRGSYEQYF. The CDR3 bases are TGTGCCAGCAGCGAGAACAGGGGGAGCTACGAGCAGTACTTC.

The CDR3 here is CASSYDRSGANVLTF. The CDR3 coding sequence is TGCGCCAGCAGCTACGACAGATCTGGGGCCAACGTCCTGACTTTC. The chain uses TRBV5-1 and TRBJ2-6, with D tentatively TRBD1 (5 bases). Between the trimmed V and J ends, which lost 3 bases and 1 base, there was a span of 8 bases. Germline lookup yields CDR1 SGHRS and CDR2 YFSETQ. The length of the CDR3 is 15 residues.

V usage is TRBV7-8 and J usage is TRBJ2-3; D may be TRBD1 (7 bases). V dropped 6 bases and J dropped 4 bases, with 20 bases sitting between them. The germline V gene encodes CDR1 SGHVS and CDR2 FQNEAQ. The CDR3 covers 16 residues. CDR3 in amino acids: CASRERVGGQADTQYF. CDR3 sequence (DNA): TGTGCCAGCAGAGAGCGGGTAGGGGGCCAGGCAGATACGCAGTATTTT.

A single count supports this clone. The rearrangement uses TRBV5-1 and TRBJ2-3, with TRBD2 identical over 11 bases. Germline V gene sequence: CDR1 SGHRS, CDR2 YFSETQ. The length of the CDR3 is 16 residues. V lost 4 bases, J lost 5 bases, and 9 bases stayed unmatched. The CDR3: CASSPTSGSTLDTQYF. For the CDR3, the DNA is TGCGCCAGCAGCCCTACTAGCGGGAGTACTCTAGATACGCAGTATTTT.

The chain couples TRBV25-1 to TRBJ2-1; TRBD1 matches 9 bases. Germline V gives CDR1 MGHDK, CDR2 SYGVNS. This CDR3 has 15 amino acids. V lost 7 bases, J lost 5 bases, and 9 bases stayed unmatched. CDR3 DNA: TGTGCCAGCACGTCTCACAGGGGGCCGGACAATGAGCAGTTCTTC. Translation: CASTSHRGPDNEQFF.

The rearrangement joins TRBV27 to TRBJ2-1; D is unclear. V was shortened by 8 bases and J by 6 bases, with 11 bases between the two germline ends. Germline values: CDR1 MNHEY, CDR2 SMNVEV (reference sequence). The CDR3 totals 12 residues. The CDR3 is CASARYGNEQFF. The CDR3 DNA reads as TGTGCCAGCGCACGGTATGGCAATGAGCAGTTCTTC.

The chain joins TRBV25-1 to TRBJ2-7, with 11 bases lining up with TRBD2. The CDR3 has 13 residues. J was trimmed by 5 bases and V by 8 bases; bases with no gene match: 5. CDR1 is MGHDK, CDR2 SYGVNS, per germline. The CDR3 protein is CASLTSGEDEQYF. The CDR3 DNA reads TGTGCCAGCCTGACTAGCGGGGAGGACGAGCAGTACTTC.

This chain connects TRBV7-2 to TRBJ2-7; possible D gene TRBD1, 6 bases. Trimming removed 6 bases at V and 3 bases at J, with 15 bases between. This CDR3 region has 14 residues. Germline V gene sequence: CDR1 SGHTA, CDR2 FQGNSA. CDR3 loop: CASSPDRRNYEQYF. The CDR3 DNA sequence: TGTGCCAGCAGTCCAGACAGGCGAAACTACGAGCAGTACTTC.

The chain combines TRBV27 with TRBJ2-3; D unresolved. V lost 5 bases and J lost 0, with 9 bases in between. Germline CDR1 reads MNHEY; CDR2 reads SMNVEV (reference sequence). This CDR3 is 14 amino acids long. This chain's CDR3 is CASSKPTSTDTQYF. CDR3 in DNA: TGTGCCAGCAGTAAACCCACTAGCACAGATACGCAGTATTTT.

The chain employs TRBV15 and TRBJ2-7, with TRBD2 as a possible D gene (5 bases). Trimming cost V 5 bases and J 0 bases, with 8 bases left between them. Germline-derived CDR1 and CDR2 are LNHNV and YYDKDF (reference sequence). This CDR3 is 13 amino acids long. This CDR3 is CATSEGSSYEQYF. For the CDR3, the DNA is TGTGCCACCAGCGAAGGGAGCTCCTACGAGCAGTACTTC.

The chain employs TRBV5-6 and TRBJ1-1, with TRBD1 identical over 9 bases. With V trimmed by 4 bases and J by 1 base, 5 bases remained unmatched. The germline V gene encodes CDR1 SGHDT and CDR2 YYEEEE. This CDR3 region has 15 residues. The CDR3 region has the DNA TGTGCCAGCAGCACGCCGGGACAGGGGAACACTGAAGCTTTCTTT. As protein: CASSTPGQGNTEAFF.

The table lists this clone with a few counts. The J gene is TRBJ2-5, the V gene TRBV29-1; D might be TRBD1 (5 bases). V lost 4 bases and J 2 bases, leaving 14 bases between the germline ends. CDR3 length: 14 residues. The germline V gene has CDR1 SQVTM and CDR2 ANQGSEA. The DNA for the CDR3 is TGCAGCGTTGGGGGTGCAGGGATACAAGAGACCCAGTACTTC. Translation: CSVGGAGIQETQYF.

The V call is TRBV6-1, the J call TRBJ2-5, with 7 bases fitting TRBD1. V was pared by 6 bases and J by 5 bases, with 12 bases of the junction left unmatched. CDR3 length: 15 residues. Germline CDR1 is MNHNS and CDR2 is SASEGT. The CDR3 loop reads CASSLGDSGAETQYF. The DNA for the CDR3 is TGTGCCAGCAGCTTGGGGGACAGTGGTGCGGAGACCCAGTACTTC.

The gene calls are TRBV9 and TRBJ2-2; D is possibly TRBD1 (5 bases). The V gene's germline CDR1 is SGDLS and CDR2 YYNGEE. Trimming removed 3 bases at V and 8 bases at J, with 17 bases between. CDR3 length equals 15 residues. The CDR3 sequence is CASSADTPRAGELFF. The CDR3 coding sequence is TGTGCCAGCAGCGCCGACACCCCCAGGGCTGGGGAGCTGTTTTTT.

V is TRBV18 and J is TRBJ1-3; D not resolved. V lost 2 bases to trimming and J lost 3 bases, with 11 bases between them. The CDR3 consists of 15 residues. Germline loops: CDR1 KGHSH, CDR2 LQKENI. The DNA of the CDR3 is TGTGCCAGCTCACCATTCGAGAGAGGTGGAAACACCATATATTTT. Translating gives CASSPFERGGNTIYF.

The chain couples TRBV5-1 to TRBJ2-1, with 7 bases fitting TRBD2. The germline V gene has CDR1 SGHRS and CDR2 YFSETQ. The CDR3 runs 16 residues. V lost 0 bases, J lost 8 bases, and 11 bases stayed unmatched. The CDR3 reads CASSLGIVAGVDEQFF. DNA of the CDR3: TGCGCCAGCAGCTTGGGGATCGTGGCGGGAGTCGATGAGCAGTTCTTC.

The chain couples TRBV9 to TRBJ2-5; maybe TRBD1 (6 bases). Trimming cost V 1 base and J 4 bases, with 11 bases left between them. Germline CDR1 reads SGDLS; CDR2 reads YYNGEE. The CDR3 consists of 14 residues. The CDR3: CASSVSGAGETQYF. CDR3 coding DNA: TGTGCCAGCAGCGTATCAGGGGCGGGAGAGACCCAGTACTTC.

The chain couples TRBV9 to TRBJ1-2; 7 bases fit TRBD1. CDR3 length equals 15 residues. The V segment lost 5 bases and the J segment 6 bases; nucleotides outside the gene matches: 13. The germline CDR1 and CDR2 sequences are SGDLS and YYNGEE. The CDR3 region has the DNA TGTGCCAGCAGAGGCTTTCGAGGGGGCGGTAATGGCTACACCTTC. It encodes CASRGFRGGGNGYTF.

V and J are TRBV30 and TRBJ2-2; 8 positions match TRBD2. V shed 1 base, J shed 4 bases, and the junction held 2 bases outside the gene matches. CDR1 is GTSNPN and CDR2 is SVGIG in the germline V gene (reference sequence). CDR3 length equals 14 residues. Written as DNA, the CDR3 is TGTGCCTGGAGTGCGGGAGGGCTCACCGGGGAGCTGTTTTTT. Translation gives CAWSAGGLTGELFF. The full variable domain, its missing parts supplied by reference TRBV30 and TRBJ2-2, is SQTIHQWPATLVQPVGSPLSLECTVEGTSNPNLYWYRQAAGRGLQLLFYSVGIGQISSEVPQNLSASRPQDRQFILSSKKLLLSDSGFYLCAWSAGGLTGELFFGEGSRLTVL.

V gene TRBV11-2 combines with J gene TRBJ2-2; 8 bases match TRBD2. Germline lookup yields CDR1 SGHAT and CDR2 FQNNGV. The CDR3 loop spans 16 amino acids. After removal of 5 bases from V and 5 bases from J, the junction contained 10 bases not matched to a gene. The CDR3 bases are TGTGCCAGCAGCACGACCGGGGGGGGCTGGACCGGGGAGCTGTTTTTT. Its protein product is CASSTTGGGWTGELFF.